Following are 15 T cell receptor beta chains from one sample sequenced in a study of beta chain features in type 1 diabetes. Study results and limitations: Moderately but significantly shorter TCRB CDR3s were found in Type 1 diabetes patients in all four CD4+ subsets.

Their target antigens are unknown. The study reverse transcribed the entire isolated RNA, so it sequenced expressed TCRB transcripts. Libraries were prepared by immunoSEQ multiplex PCR; TCRdb keeps only in-frame clonotypes and omits some of them. Of 200,000 to 300,000 clones listed, about 14% are singletons. The sequenced sample was naive CD4+ T cells from blood. The receptors come from a man aged 25-45 years with type 1 diabetes.

This chain uses TRBV10-3 with TRBJ2-1; 11 bases are a match to TRBD2. From germline, CDR1 is ENHRY and CDR2 SYGVKD. This CDR3 contains 15 residues. With V trimmed by 4 bases and J by 10 bases, 9 bases remained unmatched. CDR3 amino acids: CAISAETSGTGEQFF. CDR3 bases: TGTGCCATCAGTGCGGAGACTAGCGGGACCGGGGAGCAGTTCTTC.

The sample holds a few counts of this clone. The CDR3 DNA sequence: TGTGCCAGCAGCTCACAGGGGCAAAGCACAGATACGCAGTATTTT. It translates to CASSSQGQSTDTQYF. This chain links TRBV7-9 with TRBJ2-3, with 7 nucleotides matching TRBD1. V gave up 4 bases and J gave up 0 bases; unmatched junction bases: 4. The CDR3 covers 15 residues. CDR1 is SEHNR and CDR2 is FQNEAQ in the germline V gene (reference sequence).

The chain's CDR3 is CASRSLANYGYTF. DNA of the CDR3: TGTGCCAGCCGCTCTTTAGCTAACTATGGCTACACCTTC. The chain carries TRBV5-4 and TRBJ1-2; D ambiguous. V lost 7 bases to trimming and J lost 0 bases, with 10 bases between them. The CDR3 sequence is 13 residues long. Germline lookup yields CDR1 SGHNT and CDR2 YYREEE (reference sequence).

This clone was seen a handful of times. The chain joins TRBV30 to TRBJ1-1; D remains ambiguous. The germline V gene encodes CDR1 GTSNPN and CDR2 SVGIG (reference sequence). V lost 4 bases and J lost 4, with 7 bases in between. The CDR3 runs 11 residues. Here the CDR3 DNA reads TGTGCCTGGACCAGAAGCACTGAAGCTTTCTTT. Protein product: CAWTRSTEAFF.

This clone was seen a few times. V is TRBV13 and J is TRBJ2-3, with 9 positions matching TRBD2. The CDR3 has 15 residues. The J segment lost 3 bases and the V segment lost 6 bases, leaving 7 bases of the junction unmatched. Germline-derived CDR1 and CDR2 are PRHDT and FYEKMQ (reference sequence). This chain's CDR3 is CASRTAGGHTDTQYF. CDR3 DNA sequence: TGTGCCAGCAGGACCGCGGGGGGGCATACAGATACGCAGTATTTT.

This clone showed up just a few times. The rearrangement joins TRBV5-4 to TRBJ2-1; 9 nucleotides align to TRBD2. Germline CDR1 is SGHNT and CDR2 is YYREEE (reference sequence). The CDR3 has 15 amino acids. Unmatched junction bases numbered 2, after V lost 4 bases and J lost 0 bases. The CDR3 sequence is CASSQRGASYNEQFF. For the CDR3, the DNA is TGTGCCAGCAGCCAGCGGGGGGCCTCCTACAATGAGCAGTTCTTC.

CDR3 sequence: CASTSGGHEQFF. The CDR3 DNA follows: TGTGCCAGCACCTCAGGGGGGCATGAGCAGTTCTTC. The chain joins TRBV6-5 to TRBJ2-1; weak D call: TRBD1 (7 bases). Germline values: CDR1 MNHEY, CDR2 SVGAGI. Trimming shortened V by 7 bases and J by 8 bases, and 12 bases separated the two germline ends. The CDR3 consists of 12 residues.

The V call is TRBV30, the J call TRBJ2-6; D may be TRBD2 (5 bases). This CDR3 has 17 amino acids. Per the germline V gene, CDR1 is GTSNPN and CDR2 is SVGIG (reference sequence). V was shortened by 0 bases and J by 0 bases, with 12 bases between the two germline ends. CDR3 nucleotides: TGTGCCTGGAGTGTGTCCATAACTAGCTCTGGGGCCAACGTCCTGACTTTC. Its translation is CAWSVSITSSGANVLTF. The full variable domain, with the rest looked up from reference TRBV30 and TRBJ2-6, is SQTIHQWPATLVQPVGSPLSLECTVEGTSNPNLYWYRQAAGRGLQLLFYSVGIGQISSEVPQNLSASRPQDRQFILSSKKLLLSDSGFYLCAWSVSITSSGANVLTFGAGSRLTVL.

This clone turned up a few times. J is TRBJ1-2 and V is TRBV30; D ambiguous. Trimming took off 0 bases at V and 6 bases at J, with 20 bases between the two ends. The CDR3 spans 16 residues. CDR1 and CDR2 (germline): GTSNPN, SVGIG (reference sequence). CDR3 in amino acids: CAWSVPAGTGVNGYTF. CDR3 coding DNA: TGTGCCTGGAGTGTACCGGCGGGAACGGGAGTCAATGGCTACACCTTC.

The CDR3 sequence is CASSELSPGLQETQYF. The CDR3 DNA reads TGTGCCAGCAGTGAATTATCCCCGGGTTTACAAGAGACCCAGTACTTC. The chain combines TRBV25-1 with TRBJ2-5; D remains unclear. V was pared by 1 base and J by 2 bases, with 14 bases between. CDR3 length: 16 residues. CDR1 is MGHDK, CDR2 SYGVNS, per germline.

This clone was detected only a few times. The gene calls are TRBV7-9 and TRBJ1-2; TRBD1 matches at 7 bases. The CDR3 contains 13 residues. From germline, CDR1 is SEHNR and CDR2 FQNEAQ (reference sequence). V was pared by 5 bases and J by 4 bases, with 4 bases of the junction left unmatched. CDR3 in amino acids: CASSTGQTYGYTF. The CDR3 DNA is TGTGCCAGCAGCACGGGACAGACCTATGGCTACACCTTC. The full variable domain, with the rest looked up from reference TRBV7-9 and TRBJ1-2, is DTGVSQNPRHKITKRGQNVTFRCDPISEHNRLYWYRQTLGQGPEFLTYFQNEAQLEKSRLLSDRFSAERPKGSFSTLEIQRTEQGDSAMYLCASSTGQTYGYTFGSGTRLTVV.

The rearrangement links TRBV5-1 to TRBJ2-1; D may be TRBD2 (6 bases). The CDR3 has 14 residues. Trimming took 2 bases from V and 0 from J, leaving 6 bases between them. CDR1 is SGHRS, CDR2 YFSETQ, per germline. The CDR3 region has the DNA TGCGCCAGCAGCTTCGGGAGCTCCTACAATGAGCAGTTCTTC. It encodes CASSFGSSYNEQFF.

The V call is TRBV18, the J call TRBJ1-1; D possibly corresponds to TRBD1 (5 bases). There are 16 residues in the CDR3. Germline V CDR1 and CDR2: KGHSH, LQKENI. V was shortened by 2 bases and J by 2 bases, with 15 bases between the two germline ends. This CDR3 is CASSPERPGVNTEAFF. The CDR3 DNA reads TGTGCCAGCTCACCAGAGAGGCCGGGGGTAAACACTGAAGCTTTCTTT. Variable domain in full (rest from reference TRBV18 and TRBJ1-1): NAGVMQNPRHLVRRRGQEARLRCSPMKGHSHVYWYRQLPEEGLKFMVYLQKENIIDESGMPKERFSAEFPKEGPSILRIQQVVRGDSAAYFCASSPERPGVNTEAFFGQGTRLTVV.

The chain combines TRBV7-8 with TRBJ2-3, with TRBD2 matching 10 bases. With V trimmed by 5 bases and J by 2 bases, 7 bases remained unmatched. CDR3 size: 16 residues. CDR1 and CDR2 (germline): SGHVS, FQNEAQ. The CDR3 loop reads CASSLRTSGFTDTQYF. The DNA of the CDR3 is TGTGCCAGCAGCCTTAGGACTAGCGGATTCACAGATACGCAGTATTTT.

In this sample, this clone turned up a few times. The CDR3 nucleotides read TGTGCCAGCAAACAGGGGGACGATGGCTACACCTTC. The encoded protein is CASKQGDDGYTF. The rearrangement links TRBV6-1 to TRBJ1-2; 8 nucleotides line up with TRBD1. The CDR3 extends over 12 amino acids. Germline CDR1 MNHNS, CDR2 SASEGT. V lost 7 bases to trimming and J lost 6 bases; unmatched junction nucleotides: 4.